This T cell receptor (beta chain) was documented in a study of shared clonotypes between healthy human individuals. Study-level findings and limits: Researchers found naive subsets generally carried larger estimated richness than memory subsets.

The study ran the assay at deep level. Sequencing was performed with immunoSEQ multiplex PCR; in TCRdb, only in-frame clones are kept and a portion is missing. The sample lists roughly 380,000 clones, about 96% seen once, with approximately 0.32% in the top ten. V gave up 3 bases and J gave up 2 bases, with 11 bases separating them. This CDR3 is 15 amino acids long. Per the germline V gene, CDR1 is MNHNS and CDR2 is SASEGT. Worth noting for this clone: Its matching antigen is unknown.

CD8 memory merged CD45RO+ cells and CCR7-negative CD45RA+ TemRA cells into one population. This TCR derives from a man aged 30-40 years in good health. The chain is built from TRBV6-1 and TRBJ2-1; D not resolved. The source material was memory CD8+ T cells sorted from blood. Subset in this sample: CD45RO+ cells pooled with CCR7-negative TemRA cells. This chain's CDR3 is CASSDGGLAYNEQFF. The CDR3, as DNA: TGTGCCAGCAGTGATGGCGGCCTGGCCTACAATGAGCAGTTCTTC.